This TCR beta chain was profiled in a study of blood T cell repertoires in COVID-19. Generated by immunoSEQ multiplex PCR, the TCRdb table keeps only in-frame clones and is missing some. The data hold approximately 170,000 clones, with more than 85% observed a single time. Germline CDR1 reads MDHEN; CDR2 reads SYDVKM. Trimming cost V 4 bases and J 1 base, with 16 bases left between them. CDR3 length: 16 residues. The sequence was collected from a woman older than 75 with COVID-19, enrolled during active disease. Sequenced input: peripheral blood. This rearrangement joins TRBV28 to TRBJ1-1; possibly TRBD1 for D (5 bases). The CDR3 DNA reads TGTGCCAGCAGTTCCCCCTTGGGACTTTCGAACACTGAAGCTTTCTTT. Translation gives CASSSPLGLSNTEAFF.